The subject of this entry is one T cell receptor (beta chain). Its recognized antigen is unknown. Base-call qualities are not available, and no considerably larger clone is one nucleotide away. CDR1 DFQATT and CDR2 SNEGSKA were looked up in the germline V gene (reference sequence). The CDR3 sequence holds 11 residues, the cysteine and phenylalanine included. This entry keeps only the CDR3 DNA: 33 bases, framed from base 1. V lost 4 bases and J lost 13 bases, and the count of bases not matched to a germline gene is 9. The sample belongs to a study of blood T cell repertoires in COVID-19 (dated by TCRdb to the early 2020s). Regarding the study in general: Collaborator samples came from the United States, Italy and Spain and covered acute and convalescent phases of COVID-19. The sample metadata nearly always contained a de-identified subject ID, COVID-19 status, age in years and sex. The repertoires were released in a freely available public database meant as a resource for research on the immune response to SARS-CoV-2. Subjects who had been exposed to COVID-19, were actively infected with it, or had recovered from it provided the deeply sampled blood TCRbeta repertoires that made up the dataset. The samples were drawn from the first 160 participants of the ongoing ImmuneRACE study and from 1,254 subjects provided by 6 global collaborators. The prospective study material was composed of cDNA or gDNA derived from T cells, B-cell-depleted T cells, or PBMCs. Where HLA class I and class II types were available, the types were taken from metadata supplied by the sample provider, not from assay-based typing.

The immunoSEQ Assay, a bias-controlled multiplex PCR, was used to amplify TCRbeta CDR3 regions from genomic DNA. In the original analysis: The number of nucleated cells in each sample was estimated by amplification of reference gene primers within the assay. To quantify the absolute abundance of each unique TCRbeta CDR3 rearrangement, sequence reads were collapsed and filtered. For each sample, productive Simpson clonality was calculated by taking the square root of Simpson's diversity index across productive rearrangements. Sourced from immuneACCESS, this table was stored by TCRdb with only in-frame sequences that have V and J called. A share of the clones is absent; for the studies checked, an unresolved V gene accounts for under half, and the remainder has no known explanation. The V and J calls and clone size come from that table; D and trimming were worked out from the DNA. The sample table holds about 62,000 clones, of which roughly 90% were seen once. The ten top clones hold roughly 4% of the sample.

General conclusions and limits of the study: Clinical and demographic metadata were provided uncurated, with the amount varying by source and participant.

Whole blood was collected in K2EDTA tubes by collaborating institutions according to the institutions' own protocols. Collaborator samples were shipped for TCRbeta analysis as frozen whole blood, isolated PBMCs, or DNA extracted from either sample type. Recombination linked TRBV20-1 to TRBJ2-7, and 8 junctional nucleotides match TRBD2. Sequenced material: peripheral blood. This clonotype originated in a human donor in a cohort sampled during active COVID-19. The sequenced DNA: TGCAGTGCTACAGGTCGGGAGGGGAACTACTTC. Its translation reads: CSATGREGNYF.